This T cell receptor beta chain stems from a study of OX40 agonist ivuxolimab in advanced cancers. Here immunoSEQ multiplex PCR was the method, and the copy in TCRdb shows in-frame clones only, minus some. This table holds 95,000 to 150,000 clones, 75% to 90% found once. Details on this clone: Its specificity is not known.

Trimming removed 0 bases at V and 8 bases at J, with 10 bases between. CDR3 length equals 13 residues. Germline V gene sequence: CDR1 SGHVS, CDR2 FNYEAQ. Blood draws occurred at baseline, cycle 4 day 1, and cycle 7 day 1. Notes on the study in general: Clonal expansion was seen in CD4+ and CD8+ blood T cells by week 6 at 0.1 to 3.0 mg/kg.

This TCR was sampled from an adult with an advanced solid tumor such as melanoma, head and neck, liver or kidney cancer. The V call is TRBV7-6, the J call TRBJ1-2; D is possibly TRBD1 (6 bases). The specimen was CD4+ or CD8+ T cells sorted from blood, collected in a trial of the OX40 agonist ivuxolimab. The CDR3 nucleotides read TGTGCCAGCAGCTTAGCGCTTCAGGGGGGCTACACCTTC. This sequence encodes CASSLALQGGYTF.